The rows below give T cell receptor beta chains drawn from one sample of a study of T cells in Graves' hyperthyroidism and ophthalmopathy. MiXCR, applied by TCRdb to the multiplex PCR reads, yields one record per CDR3 protein. The table lists over 450,000 distinct CDR3 sequences, 17% of them singletons. Sequences were obtained from blood. All receptors derive from a woman aged 18-35 years with Graves' ophthalmopathy. The CDR3 runs from the conserved cysteine through the conserved F or W. Each record gives: CDR3 length, J gene, V gene, clone size, D gene, CDR3 DNA, CDR3 protein. A D gene is named only where the DNA matches it firmly. Clone size appears in some rows only: once, few, many, or a class for an expanded clone.

CDR3 length: 13
J gene: TRBJ2-7
V gene: TRBV27
clone size: many
D gene: NA
CDR3 DNA: TGTGCCAGCAGAAGATTGAGCTCCTACGAGCAGTACTTC
CDR3 protein: CASRRLSSYEQYF

CDR3 length: 14
J gene: TRBJ2-4
V gene: TRBV28
clone size: NA
D gene: NA
CDR3 DNA: TGTGCCAGCAGGGAAGATCTAGCCAAAAACATTCAGTACTTC
CDR3 protein: CASREDLAKNIQYF

CDR3 length: 15
J gene: TRBJ2-7
V gene: TRBV19
clone size: NA
D gene: TRBD2
CDR3 DNA: TGTGCCAGTAGTTCAGCGGGAGGAAGGCGCTACGAGCAGTACTTC
CDR3 protein: CASSSAGGRRYEQYF

CDR3 length: 10
J gene: TRBJ1-1
V gene: TRBV9
clone size: NA
D gene: NA
CDR3 DNA: TGTGCCGGCTTTGGCACTGAAGCTTTCTTT
CDR3 protein: CAGFGTEAFF

CDR3 length: 16
J gene: TRBJ2-1
V gene: TRBV4-3
clone size: NA
D gene: TRBD2
CDR3 DNA: TGCGCCAGCAGCCAAGATTACCTAGCGGGTACCAATGAGCAGTTCTTC
CDR3 protein: CASSQDYLAGTNEQFF

CDR3 length: 14
J gene: TRBJ2-7
V gene: TRBV20-1
clone size: NA
D gene: NA
CDR3 DNA: TGCAGTGCTGGCTGGGACCTGTCGAGCTACGAGCAGTACTTC
CDR3 protein: CSAGWDLSSYEQYF

CDR3 length: 14
J gene: TRBJ2-5
V gene: TRBV5-5
clone size: many
D gene: TRBD1
CDR3 DNA: TGTGCCAGCAGCCCGCGACAGGGAGAAGAGACCCAGTACTTC
CDR3 protein: CASSPRQGEETQYF

CDR3 length: 13
J gene: TRBJ1-1
V gene: TRBV10-3
clone size: NA
D gene: NA
CDR3 DNA: TGTGCCATCGGTAAGGGGAGTGACACTGAAGCTTTCTTT
CDR3 protein: CAIGKGSDTEAFF

CDR3 length: 14
J gene: TRBJ2-1
V gene: TRBV27
clone size: few
D gene: TRBD1
CDR3 DNA: TGTGCCAGCAAGGGACAGGGGGCCTACAATGAGCAGTTCTTC
CDR3 protein: CASKGQGAYNEQFF

CDR3 length: 13
J gene: TRBJ1-2
V gene: TRBV27
clone size: few
D gene: TRBD1
CDR3 DNA: TGTGCCAGCGGCCGTGGGACAGGGGTTGGCTACACCTTC
CDR3 protein: CASGRGTGVGYTF

CDR3 length: 16
J gene: TRBJ2-4
V gene: TRBV7-2
clone size: NA
D gene: TRBD1
CDR3 DNA: TGTGCCAGCAGCTTAGAGGGGGCCTTAGCCAAAAACATTCAGTACTTC
CDR3 protein: CASSLEGALAKNIQYF

CDR3 length: 14
J gene: TRBJ2-7
V gene: TRBV29-1
clone size: NA
D gene: NA
CDR3 DNA: TGCAGCGTTGGAGGGGGGGACGCCTCCTACGAGCAGTACTTC
CDR3 protein: CSVGGGDASYEQYF

CDR3 length: 16
J gene: TRBJ2-1
V gene: TRBV11-2
clone size: NA
D gene: NA
CDR3 DNA: TGTGCCAGCAGCTTACGACAGGTCCCCTCCTACAATGAGCAGTTCTTC
CDR3 protein: CASSLRQVPSYNEQFF

CDR3 length: 14
J gene: TRBJ1-1
V gene: TRBV12-3/TRBV12-4
clone size: many
D gene: NA
CDR3 DNA: TGTGCCAGCAGTTTGGTCCCCCAGAACACTGAAGCTTTCTTT
CDR3 protein: CASSLVPQNTEAFF

CDR3 length: 16
J gene: TRBJ2-7
V gene: TRBV25-1
clone size: NA
D gene: TRBD2
CDR3 DNA: TGTGCCAGCAGTGAGGAGCGGGGGGGCGTCTCCTACGAGCAGTACTTC
CDR3 protein: CASSEERGGVSYEQYF

CDR3 length: 15
J gene: TRBJ2-7
V gene: TRBV10-3
clone size: many
D gene: TRBD1
CDR3 DNA: TGTGCCATCAGTGGAGGGACAGGGCAGTCCTACGAGCAGTACTTC
CDR3 protein: CAISGGTGQSYEQYF

CDR3 length: 13
J gene: TRBJ1-1
V gene: TRBV18
clone size: many
D gene: NA
CDR3 DNA: TGTGCCAGCTACCCGACGGACAACACTGAAGCTTTCTTT
CDR3 protein: CASYPTDNTEAFF

CDR3 length: 17
J gene: TRBJ2-7
V gene: TRBV4-3
clone size: NA
D gene: NA
CDR3 DNA: TGCGCCAGCAGCCGAGATTATAAAGGGTCTCGTGCCTACGAGCAGTACTTC
CDR3 protein: CASSRDYKGSRAYEQYF

CDR3 length: 16
J gene: TRBJ1-4
V gene: TRBV28
clone size: few
D gene: NA
CDR3 DNA: TGTGCCAGCAGTTTACAGGGGATCCTAACTAATGAAAAACTGTTTTTT
CDR3 protein: CASSLQGILTNEKLFF

CDR3 length: 17
J gene: TRBJ2-7
V gene: TRBV28
clone size: many
D gene: NA
CDR3 DNA: TGTGCCAGCAGTTTTTCTGCCGCGGGCCTCCGGCGAAACGAGGGGTACTTC
CDR3 protein: CASSFSAAGLRRNEGYF

CDR3 length: 16
J gene: TRBJ1-3
V gene: TRBV9
clone size: few
D gene: NA
CDR3 DNA: TGTGCCAGCAGCGTAGACTGGGGGCCCTCTGGAAACACCATATATTTT
CDR3 protein: CASSVDWGPSGNTIYF

CDR3 length: 15
J gene: TRBJ1-1
V gene: TRBV5-1
clone size: many
D gene: NA
CDR3 DNA: TGCGCCAGCAGCTTGGCCCGGACACTGAACACTGAAGCTTTCTTT
CDR3 protein: CASSLARTLNTEAFF

CDR3 length: 15
J gene: TRBJ2-2
V gene: TRBV5-1
clone size: many
D gene: TRBD2
CDR3 DNA: TGCGCCAGCAGCAAGACTAGCGGGAACACCGGGGAGCTGTTTTTT
CDR3 protein: CASSKTSGNTGELFF